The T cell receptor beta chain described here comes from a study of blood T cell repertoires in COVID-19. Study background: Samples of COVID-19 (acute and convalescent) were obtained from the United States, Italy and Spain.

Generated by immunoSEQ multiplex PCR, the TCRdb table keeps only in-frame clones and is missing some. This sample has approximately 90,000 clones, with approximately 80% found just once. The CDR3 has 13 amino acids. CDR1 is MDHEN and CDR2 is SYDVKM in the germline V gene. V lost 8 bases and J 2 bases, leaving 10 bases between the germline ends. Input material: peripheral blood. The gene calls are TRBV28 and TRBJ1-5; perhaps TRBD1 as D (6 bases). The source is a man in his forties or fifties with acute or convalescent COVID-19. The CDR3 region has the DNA TGTGCCAGCTGGAGGACAGGCAATCAGCCCCAGCATTTT. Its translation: CASWRTGNQPQHF.